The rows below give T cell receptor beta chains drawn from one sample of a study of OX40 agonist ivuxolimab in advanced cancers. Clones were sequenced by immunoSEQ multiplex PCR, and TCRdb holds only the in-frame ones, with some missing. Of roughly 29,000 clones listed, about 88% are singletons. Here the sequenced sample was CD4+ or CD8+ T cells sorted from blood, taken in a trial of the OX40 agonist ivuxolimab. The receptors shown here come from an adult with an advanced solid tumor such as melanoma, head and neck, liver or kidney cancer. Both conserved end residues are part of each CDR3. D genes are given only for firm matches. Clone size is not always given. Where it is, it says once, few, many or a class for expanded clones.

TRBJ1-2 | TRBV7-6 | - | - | TGTGCCAGCCGATCGACAGATACTTTCTATGGCTACACCTTC | CASRSTDTFYGYTF
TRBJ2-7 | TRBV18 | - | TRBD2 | TGTGCCAGCTCACACACGGAGCGGGGGTCCTACGAGCAGTACTTC | CASSHTERGSYEQYF
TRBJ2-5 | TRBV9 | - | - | TGTGCCAGCAGCGTAGGGGGAGGTTACCAAGAGACCCAGTACTTC | CASSVGGGYQETQYF
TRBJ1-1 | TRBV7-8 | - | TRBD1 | TGTGCCAGCAGCCAAGGGACAGGGGTAAACATGAACACTGAAGCTTTCTTT | CASSQGTGVNMNTEAFF
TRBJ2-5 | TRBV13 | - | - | TGTGCCAGCAGCGCTAACCCACCTCCCCAAGAGACCCAGTACTTC | CASSANPPPQETQYF
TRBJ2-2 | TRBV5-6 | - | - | TGTGCCAGCAGCCCTGGTAGGACCGGGGAGCTGTTTTTT | CASSPGRTGELFF
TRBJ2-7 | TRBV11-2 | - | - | TGTGCCAGCAGCCGCACCTCGGAGGCTGTTTACGAGCAGTACTTC | CASSRTSEAVYEQYF
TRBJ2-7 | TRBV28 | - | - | TGTGCCAGCAGTTTAATTTTAGGGCAGCCACACTCCTACGAGCAGTACTTC | CASSLILGQPHSYEQYF
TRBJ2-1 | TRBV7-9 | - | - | TGTGCCAGCAGCGGCGTGGCTAGCTCCTACAATGAGCAGTTCTTC | CASSGVASSYNEQFF
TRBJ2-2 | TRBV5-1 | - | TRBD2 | TGCGCCAGCAGCTTGGAAGCGGGAGCAGCCGGGGAGCTGTTTTTT | CASSLEAGAAGELFF
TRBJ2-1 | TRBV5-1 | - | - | TGCGCCAGCAGCTTGGGCAGGGCCGAGCAGTTCTTC | CASSLGRAEQFF
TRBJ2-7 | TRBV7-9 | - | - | TGTGCCAGCAGCTTAGCTTCACACGAGCAGTACTTC | CASSLASHEQYF
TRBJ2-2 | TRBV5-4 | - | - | TGTGCCAGCAGCTTTCCCGGGGGGGAGCTGTTTTTT | CASSFPGGELFF
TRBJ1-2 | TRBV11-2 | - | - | TGTGCCAGCAGCTTAGGGGCCAGCTCTCACTATGGCTACACCTTC | CASSLGASSHYGYTF
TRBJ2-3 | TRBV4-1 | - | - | TGCGCCAGCAGCCGCGACTGGAGTCCCACAGATACGCAGTATTTT | CASSRDWSPTDTQYF
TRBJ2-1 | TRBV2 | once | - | TGTGCCAGCAGACTAGCATTATACAATGAGCAGTTCTTC | CASRLALYNEQFF
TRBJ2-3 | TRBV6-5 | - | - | TGTGCCAGCGGGCGGGCCTACGAAAGCGATACGCAGTATTTT | CASGRAYESDTQYF
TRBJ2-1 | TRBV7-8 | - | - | TGTGCCAGCAGCTTAGCGAGTGCGGGATATGAGCAGTTCTTC | CASSLASAGYEQFF
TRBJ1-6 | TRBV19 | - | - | TGTGCCAGTAGTCAGACTTGGCCTTATTCACCCCTCCACTTT | CASSQTWPYSPLHF
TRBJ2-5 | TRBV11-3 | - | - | TGTGCCAGCAGCTTAGGCGATCCGGGGAAGACCCAGTACTTC | CASSLGDPGKTQYF
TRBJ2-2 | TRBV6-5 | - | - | TGTGCCAGCAGTCCGTCCGGGCCTCCCACCGGGGAGCTGTTTTTT | CASSPSGPPTGELFF
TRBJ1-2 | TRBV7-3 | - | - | TGTGCCAGCAGCCCGAGACAGACGAGGGGCTACACCTTC | CASSPRQTRGYTF
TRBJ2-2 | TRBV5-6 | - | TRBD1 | TGTGCCAGCAGCCCCGGGACAGCCGACTACACCGGGGAGCTGTTTTTT | CASSPGTADYTGELFF
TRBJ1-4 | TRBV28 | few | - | TGTGCCAGCAGCCGCGGCCTGAATGTTGAAAAACTGTTTTTT | CASSRGLNVEKLFF
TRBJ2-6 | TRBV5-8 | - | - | TGTGCCAGCAGCTTCAGCAGGGGCAGTCCTGGGGCCAACGTCCTGACTTTC | CASSFSRGSPGANVLTF
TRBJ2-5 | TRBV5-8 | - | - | TGTGCCAGCAGCTTGATCGGGGGCAGCGCCGCAAAGGGAGAGACCCAGTACTTC | CASSLIGGSAAKGETQYF
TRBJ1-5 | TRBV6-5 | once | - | TGTGCCAGCAGCCCCGCCACCCTTAGCAATCAGCCCCAGCATTTT | CASSPATLSNQPQHF
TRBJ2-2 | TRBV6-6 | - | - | TGTGCCAGCAGTTTCACTAAGGGCGCCGGGGAGCTGTTTTTT | CASSFTKGAGELFF
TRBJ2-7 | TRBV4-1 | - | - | TGCGCCAGCAGCCACGACCGGGACAACGGCTACGAGCAGTACTTC | CASSHDRDNGYEQYF
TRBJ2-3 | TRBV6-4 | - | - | TGTGCCAGCAGTCCAAGGATCGGCACAGATACGCAGTATTTT | CASSPRIGTDTQYF
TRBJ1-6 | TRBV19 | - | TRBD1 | TGTGCCAGTAAGGGACAGATCCAAGGTTCACCCCTCCACTTT | CASKGQIQGSPLHF
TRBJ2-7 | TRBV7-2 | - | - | TGTGCCAGCAGCTTAGCCTCAGGGAACGGCTACGAGCAGTACTTC | CASSLASGNGYEQYF
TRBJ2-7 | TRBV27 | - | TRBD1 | TGTGCCAGCAGTTTAAGTGCGGGGACAGGCGTGTACGAGCAGTACTTC | CASSLSAGTGVYEQYF
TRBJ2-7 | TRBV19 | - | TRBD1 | TGTGCCAGTAAGCGACAGGGGGATTACGAGCAGTACTTC | CASKRQGDYEQYF
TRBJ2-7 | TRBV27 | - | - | TGTGCCAGCAGTGGGACGGAGCCCCTGGAGCAGTACTTC | CASSGTEPLEQYF
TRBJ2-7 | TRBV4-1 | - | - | TGCGCCAGCAGCCAAGTTGCAGGATCCTACGAGCAGTACTTC | CASSQVAGSYEQYF
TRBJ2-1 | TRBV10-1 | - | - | TGCGCCAGCAGTGAAGGCCTCAATGAGCAGTTCTTC | CASSEGLNEQFF
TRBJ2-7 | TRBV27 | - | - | TGTGCCAGCAGCCCACTGGGAGCTTACGAGCAGTACTTC | CASSPLGAYEQYF
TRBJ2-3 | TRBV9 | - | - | TGTGCCAGCAGCGTAGGGGTGGATACGCAGTATTTT | CASSVGVDTQYF
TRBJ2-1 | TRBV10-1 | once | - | TGCGCCAGTCCTACTCAGAACAAGGGATCTAACTCCTACAATGAGCAGTTCTTC | CASPTQNKGSNSYNEQFF